Each of the 32 T cell receptor beta chains below was sequenced from the same sample in a study of cytomegalovirus exposure and HLA in healthy donors. Generated by immunoSEQ multiplex PCR, the TCRdb table keeps only in-frame clones and is missing some. The table includes around 220,000 clones, around 88% detected once. Sequencing input: PBMCs. The receptors derive from a woman aged 18 to 35 in good health and CMV-seronegative.

The CDR3 spells CASSPSGAGNTIYF. CDR3 coding DNA: TGTGCCAGCAGCCCCTCGGGTGCTGGAAACACCATATATTTT. The chain links TRBV7-3 to TRBJ1-3, with no clear D. CDR1 is SGHTA and CDR2 is FQGTGA in the germline V gene. CDR3 length: 14 amino acids. V lost 5 bases and J lost 2, with 10 bases in between.

This clone occurred once. The V and J genes are TRBV28 and TRBJ2-1; 9 bases agree with TRBD2. V shed 4 bases, J shed 10 bases, and the junction held 5 bases outside the gene matches. Germline V gene lookup returns CDR1 MDHEN and CDR2 SYDVKM. The CDR3 consists of 13 residues. CDR3 sequence: CASSSVAGDEQFF. Here the CDR3 DNA reads TGTGCCAGCAGTTCCGTAGCGGGAGACGAGCAGTTCTTC.

The V gene is TRBV4-3, the J gene TRBJ2-3; D may be TRBD2 (6 bases). Germline assignment: CDR1 LGHNA and CDR2 YSLEER. This CDR3 region has 16 residues. Trimming took 1 base from V and 0 from J, leaving 11 bases between them. This chain's CDR3 is CASSQVAAASTDTQYF. The DNA for the CDR3 is TGCGCCAGCAGCCAAGTAGCGGCAGCTAGCACAGATACGCAGTATTTT.

This clone appeared a single time. The genes are TRBV25-1 and TRBJ2-5, with D maybe TRBD2 (5 bases). Trimming cost V 5 bases and J 5 bases, with 6 bases left between them. CDR1 and CDR2 from the germline V gene are MGHDK and SYGVNS. This CDR3 region has 11 residues. CDR3 sequence reads: CASSRRETQYF. As DNA, the CDR3 is TGTGCCAGCAGTCGGAGGGAGACCCAGTACTTC.

This sequence joins TRBV29-1 and TRBJ1-2, with D possibly TRBD1 on 5 matching bases. The CDR3 is 12 residues long. CDR1 is SQVTM, CDR2 ANQGSEA, per germline. V lost 8 bases to trimming and J lost 4 bases, with 14 bases between them. DNA of the CDR3: TGCAGCACCAGGGCCCAAGGCTATGGCTACACCTTC. This sequence encodes CSTRAQGYGYTF.

The table lists this clone with a count of one. The V gene is TRBV7-9, the J gene TRBJ2-5; D may be TRBD1 (6 bases). CDR3 length: 16 residues. Germline CDR1 reads SEHNR; CDR2 reads FQNEAQ (reference sequence). V was cut by 5 bases and J by 5 bases, with 21 bases left in between. CDR3 nucleotide sequence: TGTGCCAGCAGCCACATCATCGACGAGGGGGAGGAGACCCAGTACTTC. It codes for CASSHIIDEGEETQYF.

The chain uses TRBV7-3 and TRBJ1-4; 8 nucleotides line up with TRBD1. The CDR3 consists of 16 residues. V lost 5 bases and J lost 6; bases outside the gene matches: 11. CDR1 and CDR2 (germline): SGHTA, FQGTGA. CDR3 loop: CASSPEEGQGDEKLFF. DNA for the CDR3: TGTGCCAGCAGCCCGGAGGAAGGACAGGGAGATGAAAAACTGTTTTTT.

The chain links TRBV4-2 to TRBJ1-1; D remains ambiguous. This CDR3 is 14 amino acids long. Germline V gives CDR1 LGHNA, CDR2 YNFKEQ. The V end lost 0 bases, the J end lost 1 base, and 6 bases lay between the germline ends. In DNA, the CDR3 is TGTGCCAGCAGCCAAGAGGTCAGGAACACTGAAGCTTTCTTT. Amino acids: CASSQEVRNTEAFF.

The chain recombines TRBV27 with TRBJ2-3; D perhaps matches TRBD1 (6 bases). The V gene lost 1 base and the J gene lost 2 bases, with 10 bases spanning the gap. Germline assignment: CDR1 MNHEY and CDR2 SMNVEV (reference sequence). The CDR3 has 15 residues. This CDR3 reads CASSLLTGNTDTQYF. The CDR3 DNA follows: TGTGCCAGCAGTTTATTGACAGGTAACACAGATACGCAGTATTTT.

The genes are TRBV5-6 and TRBJ2-3, with a possible D match to TRBD2 (7 bases). The CDR3 runs to 15 residues. Germline loops: CDR1 SGHDT, CDR2 YYEEEE. Between the trimmed V and J ends, which lost 0 bases and 2 bases, there was a span of 10 bases. DNA of the CDR3: TGTGCCAGCAGCTTGGTGGGGGGGCACACAGATACGCAGTATTTT. This codes for CASSLVGGHTDTQYF.

The chain employs TRBV18 and TRBJ1-5; 9 bases are shared with TRBD1. Germline values: CDR1 KGHSH, CDR2 LQKENI. The CDR3 spans 14 residues. With 6 bases clipped from V and 7 bases from J, the junction kept 7 bases outside the gene matches. This chain's CDR3 is CASSPGTGPQPQHF. The CDR3 DNA follows: TGTGCCAGCTCTCCCGGGACAGGGCCGCAGCCCCAGCATTTT. The variable domain in full, completed from reference TRBV18 and TRBJ1-5, reads NAGVMQNPRHLVRRRGQEARLRCSPMKGHSHVYWYRQLPEEGLKFMVYLQKENIIDESGMPKERFSAEFPKEGPSILRIQQVVRGDSAAYFCASSPGTGPQPQHFGDGTRLSIL.

The V and J genes are TRBV7-3 and TRBJ2-7; possible D gene TRBD2, 5 bases. Germline loops: CDR1 SGHTA, CDR2 FQGTGA. V lost 5 bases to trimming and J lost 0 bases, with 23 bases between them. The CDR3 runs to 18 residues. The CDR3 nucleotides are TGTGCCAGCAGCCCCGAGGAGGAGCGGACCCCTCCCTCCTACGAGCAGTACTTC. This codes for CASSPEEERTPPSYEQYF.

J is TRBJ1-4 and V is TRBV2; TRBD1 matches 7 bases. Per germline, CDR1 SNHLY and CDR2 FYNNEI. This CDR3 contains 14 residues. The junction had 4 bases not matched to a gene; V was cut back by 6 bases and J by 3 bases. CDR3 nucleotides: TGTGCCAGCAGGGCTGGGACAGCTAATGAAAAACTGTTTTTT. It translates to CASRAGTANEKLFF.

The rearrangement joins TRBV27 to TRBJ2-3; D unresolved. In germline, CDR1 is MNHEY, CDR2 SMNVEV (reference sequence). The ends were cut back, 3 bases at V and 0 bases at J, with 7 bases in the middle. The CDR3 is 14 residues long. The CDR3: CASSFSTSTDTQYF. The CDR3 nucleotides are TGTGCCAGCAGTTTTTCGACTAGCACAGATACGCAGTATTTT.

This chain links TRBV28 with TRBJ1-5; the D is unclear. Trimming took 8 bases from V and 5 from J, leaving 13 bases between them. Germline-derived CDR1 and CDR2 are MDHEN and SYDVKM. The CDR3 loop spans 13 amino acids. The CDR3 sequence: CASGSGRDQPQHF. CDR3 sequence (DNA): TGTGCCAGCGGGTCCGGGAGAGATCAGCCCCAGCATTTT.

As concerns this clone: Other DNA sequences from this sample encode an identical CDR3 as well. The chain employs TRBV6-5 and TRBJ2-2; 8 nucleotides agree with TRBD2. The CDR3 is made up of 15 amino acids. Germline V CDR1 and CDR2: MNHEY, SVGAGI. V lost 5 bases to trimming and J lost 4 bases; unmatched junction nucleotides: 6. The CDR3 protein is CASSPPSGGTGELFF. Written as DNA, the CDR3 is TGTGCCAGCAGTCCGCCGAGCGGGGGCACCGGGGAGCTGTTTTTT.

The chain uses TRBV2 and TRBJ1-4, with 7 bases that match TRBD1. With 5 bases clipped from V and 14 bases from J, the junction kept 8 bases outside the gene matches. The germline V gene encodes CDR1 SNHLY and CDR2 FYNNEI. The CDR3 is 12 amino acids. The CDR3 sequence: CASSRPPGQLFF. The CDR3, as DNA: TGTGCCAGCAGTAGACCTCCGGGACAGCTGTTTTTT.

This chain connects TRBV5-1 to TRBJ2-1; D perhaps matches TRBD2 (5 bases). The germline V and J ends were trimmed by 0 bases and 2 bases, with 9 bases remaining between them. In germline, CDR1 is SGHRS, CDR2 YFSETQ. The CDR3 sequence is 15 residues long. The CDR3 loop is CASSLVHGTYNEQFF. The CDR3 nucleotides are TGCGCCAGCAGCTTGGTTCACGGGACCTACAATGAGCAGTTCTTC.

The chain recombines TRBV28 with TRBJ2-3; D not certain. The V gene lost 4 bases and the J gene lost 3 bases, with 14 bases spanning the gap. Per the germline V gene, CDR1 is MDHEN and CDR2 is SYDVKM. This CDR3 is built from 15 residues. DNA of the CDR3: TGTGCCAGCAGTTGGAACAGCCTTGTGACAGATACGCAGTATTTT. This gives the protein CASSWNSLVTDTQYF.

The chain recombines TRBV10-3 with TRBJ2-1; 8 bases map to TRBD1. V lost 2 bases and J lost 3; bases outside the gene matches: 0. Per germline, CDR1 ENHRY and CDR2 SYGVKD. The CDR3 is made up of 14 amino acids. The CDR3 sequence: CAISEGTGYNEQFF. Here the CDR3 DNA reads TGTGCCATCAGTGAGGGGACAGGCTACAATGAGCAGTTCTTC.

J is TRBJ2-1 and V is TRBV4-2, with 7 bases identical to TRBD2. The V gene end was trimmed by 0 bases and the J gene end by 1 base; junction bases not matched to a gene: 9. The CDR3 is 18 residues long. Germline V lookup: CDR1 LGHNA, CDR2 YNFKEQ. CDR3 region: CASSQDPTGLDSYNEQFF. The CDR3 region has the DNA TGTGCCAGCAGCCAAGATCCCACAGGACTAGATTCCTACAATGAGCAGTTCTTC.

This chain joins TRBV19 and TRBJ1-1; TRBD1 aligns across 7 bases. In germline, CDR1 is LNHDA, CDR2 SQIVND (reference sequence). The CDR3 loop spans 13 amino acids. V shed 7 bases, J shed 3 bases, and the junction held 5 bases outside the gene matches. The CDR3 loop reads CASIHRGDTEAFF. The CDR3 DNA sequence: TGTGCCAGTATACACAGGGGTGACACTGAAGCTTTCTTT. Supplemented by reference TRBV19 and TRBJ1-1, the full variable domain reads DGGITQSPKYLFRKEGQNVTLSCEQNLNHDAMYWYRQDPGQGLRLIYYSQIVNDFQKGDIAEGYSVSREKKESFPLTVTSAQKNPTAFYLCASIHRGDTEAFFGQGTRLTVV.

The chain has TRBV28 and TRBJ2-5; D unclear. Between the trimmed V and J ends, which lost 5 bases and 3 bases, there was a span of 10 bases. Germline V gives CDR1 MDHEN, CDR2 SYDVKM. The CDR3 has 13 amino acids. CDR3 residues: CASSVLVEETQYF. CDR3 coding DNA: TGTGCCAGCAGTGTATTAGTAGAAGAGACCCAGTACTTC. Looking up the rest from reference TRBV28 and TRBJ2-5 gives the full variable domain: DVKVTQSSRYLVKRTGEKVFLECVQDMDHENMFWYRQDPGLGLRLIYFSYDVKMKEKGDIPEGYSVSREKKERFSLILESASTNQTSMYLCASSVLVEETQYFGPGTRLLVL.

In its sample, this clone was seen once. The chain is built from TRBV28 and TRBJ2-7; tentative D call: TRBD2 (6 bases). The CDR3 runs to 13 residues. Germline V gene sequence: CDR1 MDHEN, CDR2 SYDVKM. The V end lost 3 bases, the J end lost 6 bases, and 12 bases lay between the germline ends. The CDR3 region is CASSLAAGREQYF. The DNA for the CDR3 is TGTGCCAGCAGTTTGGCGGCGGGACGCGAGCAGTACTTC.

The chain has TRBV5-4 and TRBJ2-5; possibly TRBD1 for D (6 bases). Trimming shortened V by 4 bases and J by 5 bases, and 12 bases separated the two germline ends. This CDR3 has 13 residues. The germline CDR1 and CDR2 sequences are SGHNT and YYREEE (reference sequence). CDR3 region: CASSHQGSETQYF. For the CDR3, the DNA is TGTGCCAGCAGCCACCAGGGGTCTGAGACCCAGTACTTC. Variable domain in full (rest from reference TRBV5-4 and TRBJ2-5): ETGVTQSPTHLIKTRGQQVTLRCSSQSGHNTVSWYQQALGQGPQFIFQYYREEENGRGNFPPRFSGLQFPNYSSELNVNALELDDSALYLCASSHQGSETQYFGPGTRLLVL.

The chain couples TRBV4-3 to TRBJ1-3, with a possible D match to TRBD1 (5 bases). The CDR3 spans 17 residues. The V gene's germline CDR1 is LGHNA and CDR2 YSLEER. V lost 0 bases and J 0 bases, leaving 12 bases between the germline ends. The CDR3 reads CASSQDFKDSSGNTIYF. The CDR3 bases are TGCGCCAGCAGCCAAGATTTTAAAGACAGCTCTGGAAACACCATATATTTT.

The chain carries TRBV5-4 and TRBJ2-5; TRBD2 matches 7 bases. Germline CDR1 reads SGHNT; CDR2 reads YYREEE (reference sequence). Trimming removed 0 bases from V and 4 bases from J; junction bases left unmatched: 3. CDR3 length: 14 residues. The CDR3 region has the DNA TGTGCCAGCAGCTTGGGACTAGCTCCAGAGACCCAGTACTTC. The encoded protein is CASSLGLAPETQYF.

This clone has only one observation. The rearrangement uses TRBV7-2 and TRBJ2-7, with 12 positions matching TRBD2. Germline CDR1 SGHTA, CDR2 FQGNSA. V was pared by 3 bases and J by 4 bases, with 13 bases of the junction left unmatched. The CDR3 covers 18 residues. CDR3 sequence (DNA): TGTGCCAGCAGCTTGGGGGCAGCGAGGACTAGCGGGAAGTACGAGCAGTACTTC. Protein: CASSLGAARTSGKYEQYF.

The chain employs TRBV7-9 and TRBJ2-5, with 14 bases that match TRBD2. Germline V lookup: CDR1 SEHNR, CDR2 FQNEAQ (reference sequence). CDR3 length equals 18 residues. V was pared by 10 bases and J by 4 bases, with 17 bases of the junction left unmatched. The chain's CDR3 is CAIEWLGLAGDSGETQYF. The CDR3 bases are TGTGCCATCGAGTGGTTGGGACTAGCGGGAGACTCGGGAGAGACCCAGTACTTC.

This CDR3 reads CASSPLREINYGYTF. For the CDR3, the DNA is TGTGCCAGCTCACCACTTCGGGAGATTAACTATGGCTACACCTTC. The V and J genes are TRBV18 and TRBJ1-2; D gene unclear. The CDR3 consists of 15 residues. Germline-derived CDR1 and CDR2 are KGHSH and LQKENI. Trimming removed 1 base from V and 1 base from J, with 10 bases in between. The variable domain in full, with the rest retrieved from reference TRBV18 and TRBJ1-2, is NAGVMQNPRHLVRRRGQEARLRCSPMKGHSHVYWYRQLPEEGLKFMVYLQKENIIDESGMPKERFSAEFPKEGPSILRIQQVVRGDSAAYFCASSPLREINYGYTFGSGTRLTVV.

The chain combines TRBV18 with TRBJ1-5, with D maybe TRBD1 (5 bases). Trimming took off 6 bases at V and 4 bases at J, with 13 bases between the two ends. The CDR3 sequence is 14 residues long. The V gene's germline CDR1 is KGHSH and CDR2 LQKENI. CDR3 in amino acids: CASSPRQTNQPQHF. In DNA form, the CDR3 reads TGTGCCAGCTCGCCCCGACAGACTAATCAGCCCCAGCATTTT.

V usage is TRBV28 and J usage is TRBJ2-5, with 8 nucleotides matching TRBD1. Germline V gene lookup returns CDR1 MDHEN and CDR2 SYDVKM. The J segment lost 6 bases and the V segment lost 7 bases, leaving 13 bases of the junction unmatched. The CDR3 extends over 15 amino acids. CDR3 amino acids: CASMAQGAHDKTQYF. The CDR3 DNA sequence: TGTGCCAGCATGGCTCAGGGGGCGCATGATAAGACCCAGTACTTC.